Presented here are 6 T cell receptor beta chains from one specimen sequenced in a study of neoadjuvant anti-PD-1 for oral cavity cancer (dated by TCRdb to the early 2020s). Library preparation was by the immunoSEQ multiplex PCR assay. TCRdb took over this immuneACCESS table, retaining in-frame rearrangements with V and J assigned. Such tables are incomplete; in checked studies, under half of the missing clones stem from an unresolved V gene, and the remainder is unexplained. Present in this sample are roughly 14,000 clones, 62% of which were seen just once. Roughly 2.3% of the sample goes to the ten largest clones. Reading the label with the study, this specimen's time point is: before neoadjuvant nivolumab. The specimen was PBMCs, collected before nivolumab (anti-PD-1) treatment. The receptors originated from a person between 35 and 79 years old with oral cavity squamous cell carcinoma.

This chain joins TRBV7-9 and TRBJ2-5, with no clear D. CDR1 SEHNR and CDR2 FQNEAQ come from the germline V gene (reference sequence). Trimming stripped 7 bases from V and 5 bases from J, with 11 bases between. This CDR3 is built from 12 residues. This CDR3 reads CASKGKRETQYF. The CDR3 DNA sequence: TGTGCCAGCAAGGGCAAGCGCGAGACCCAGTACTTC.

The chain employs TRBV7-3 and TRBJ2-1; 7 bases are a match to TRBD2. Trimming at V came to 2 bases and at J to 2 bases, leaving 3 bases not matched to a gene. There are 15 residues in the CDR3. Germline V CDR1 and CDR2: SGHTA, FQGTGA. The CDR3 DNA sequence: TGTGCCAGCAGCTTACGGGGGGAGGCCTACAATGAGCAGTTCTTC. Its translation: CASSLRGEAYNEQFF.

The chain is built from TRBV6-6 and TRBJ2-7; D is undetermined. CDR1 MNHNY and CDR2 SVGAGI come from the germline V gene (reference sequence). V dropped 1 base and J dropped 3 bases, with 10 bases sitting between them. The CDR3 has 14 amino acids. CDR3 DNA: TGTGCCAGCAGTTACTGGCTAGTAAGCTACGAGCAGTACTTC. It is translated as CASSYWLVSYEQYF.

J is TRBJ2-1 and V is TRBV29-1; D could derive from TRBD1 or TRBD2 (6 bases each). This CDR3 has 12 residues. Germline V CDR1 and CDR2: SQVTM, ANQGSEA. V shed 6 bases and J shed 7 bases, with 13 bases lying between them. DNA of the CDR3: TGCAGCGTCGGTTTAGGGGGGAATGAGCAGTTCTTC. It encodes CSVGLGGNEQFF.

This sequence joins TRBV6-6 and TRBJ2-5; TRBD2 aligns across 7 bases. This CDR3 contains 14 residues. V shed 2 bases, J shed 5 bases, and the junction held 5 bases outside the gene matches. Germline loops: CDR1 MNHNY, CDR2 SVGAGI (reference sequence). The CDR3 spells CASSYGGGGETQYF. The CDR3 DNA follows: TGTGCCAGCAGTTACGGCGGGGGTGGGGAGACCCAGTACTTC.

The CDR3 protein is CASSSKWADTQYF. The CDR3 nucleotides read TGTGCCAGCAGCTCAAAGTGGGCAGATACGCAGTATTTT. The V call is TRBV7-9, the J call TRBJ2-3; D remains ambiguous. Trimming took off 4 bases at V and 4 bases at J, with 9 bases between the two ends. This CDR3 has 13 amino acids. Germline V gene sequence: CDR1 SEHNR, CDR2 FQNEAQ (reference sequence). Complete variable domain (other parts from reference TRBV7-9 and TRBJ2-3): DTGVSQNPRHKITKRGQNVTFRCDPISEHNRLYWYRQTLGQGPEFLTYFQNEAQLEKSRLLSDRFSAERPKGSFSTLEIQRTEQGDSAMYLCASSSKWADTQYFGPGTRLTVL.